The next 21 T cell receptor beta chains were all read from a single sample in a study of T cell responses to AZD1222 COVID-19 vaccine. TCRdb's table, derived via immunoSEQ multiplex PCR, lists solely in-frame clones and lacks some. The table lists over 100,000 clones, about nine tenths of them singletons. The sample here was peripheral blood, taken on day 0 of AZD1222 vaccination. Source of these receptors: an adult in good health.

V is TRBV6-2 or TRBV6-3 and J is TRBJ1-2; a possible D gene is TRBD1 (5 bases). Germline CDR1 and CDR2: MNHEY and SVGEGT. V lost 2 bases and J 5 bases, leaving 15 bases between the germline ends. CDR3 size: 15 residues. DNA for the CDR3: TGTGCCAGCAGTTACCGGAGTACAGGAACTTATGGCTACACCTTC. This gives the protein CASSYRSTGTYGYTF.

This clone was counted a few times. The J gene is TRBJ2-3, the V gene TRBV27; D unclear. Between the trimmed V and J ends, which lost 5 bases and 6 bases, there was a span of 12 bases. This CDR3 spans 13 amino acids. Germline V gives CDR1 MNHEY, CDR2 SMNVEV (reference sequence). The CDR3 bases are TGTGCCAGCAGTGCCCGGAATTCCGATACGCAGTATTTT. This gives the protein CASSARNSDTQYF.

The CDR3 DNA reads TGCGCCAGCAGCTTGTCTCCCGGGACCCAAGAGACCCAGTACTTC. As protein: CASSLSPGTQETQYF. The V gene is TRBV5-1, the J gene TRBJ2-5, with D possibly being TRBD1 or TRBD2 (5 bases each). The germline V gene has CDR1 SGHRS and CDR2 YFSETQ. The CDR3 consists of 15 residues. Trimming pared 1 base from V and 1 base from J, leaving 11 bases between.

The J gene is TRBJ2-3, the V gene TRBV9; TRBD1 is a possible D gene (5 bases). Trimming removed 4 bases from V and 1 base from J, with 7 bases in between. Per germline, CDR1 SGDLS and CDR2 YYNGEE. This CDR3 contains 13 residues. The CDR3 nucleotides read TGTGCCAGCAGCACACAGGGCACAGATACGCAGTATTTT. Encoded protein: CASSTQGTDTQYF. The full variable domain, its missing parts supplied by reference TRBV9 and TRBJ2-3, is DSGVTQTPKHLITATGQRVTLRCSPRSGDLSVYWYQQSLDQGLQFLIQYYNGEERAKGNILERFSAQQFPDLHSELNLSSLELGDSALYFCASSTQGTDTQYFGPGTRLTVL.

The CDR3 DNA is TGTGCCAGTAGTATCCCCCCACAGTGGGGGGGCAATCAGCCCCAGCATTTT. This encodes CASSIPPQWGGNQPQHF. The chain carries TRBV19 and TRBJ1-5; a possible D gene is TRBD1 (5 bases). Deletions cut 3 bases from V and 2 bases from J, with 17 bases between. The germline CDR1 and CDR2 sequences are LNHDA and SQIVND (reference sequence). The CDR3 has 17 amino acids.

The genes are TRBV6-2 or TRBV6-3 and TRBJ2-1, with 9 bases fitting TRBD1. CDR1 MNHEY and CDR2 SVGEGT come from the germline V gene. The length of the CDR3 is 15 residues. V gave up 5 bases and J gave up 4 bases; unmatched junction bases: 6. CDR3 sequence: CASSRQGVQYNEQFF. The CDR3 nucleotides are TGTGCCAGCAGTCGACAGGGGGTTCAGTACAATGAGCAGTTCTTC.

The rearrangement links TRBV3-1 (or the pseudogene TRBV3-2) to TRBJ1-5; 9 nucleotides agree with TRBD1. The V segment lost 4 bases and the J segment 5 bases; nucleotides outside the gene matches: 12. The CDR3 consists of 17 residues. CDR1 is LGHDT and CDR2 is YNNKEL in the germline V gene (reference sequence). In DNA form, the CDR3 reads TGTGCCAGCAGCCCGACCCTGGACAGGGGCAGCGATCAGCCCCAGCATTTT. Its protein is CASSPTLDRGSDQPQHF.

This clone was seen a single time. In DNA, the CDR3 is TGTGCCAGCAACCGGGACAGGGCCTCCTACGAGCAGTACTTC. It codes for CASNRDRASYEQYF. The J gene is TRBJ2-7, the V gene TRBV6-5, with 9 bases identical to TRBD1. The CDR3 runs 14 residues. Trimming removed 7 bases from V and 0 bases from J; junction bases left unmatched: 4. Germline loops: CDR1 MNHEY, CDR2 SVGAGI.

The chain couples TRBV14 to TRBJ2-5, with 8 bases identical to TRBD2. Germline-derived CDR1 and CDR2 are SGHDN and FVKESK. V lost 0 bases to trimming and J lost 5 bases; unmatched junction nucleotides: 29. The CDR3 is 23 amino acids. CDR3 amino acids: CASSQEERGSPQLLPPPWETQYF. In nucleotides, the CDR3 is TGTGCCAGCAGCCAAGAGGAGCGGGGGTCACCCCAACTACTACCCCCTCCGTGGGAGACCCAGTACTTC.

V gene TRBV7-2 combines with J gene TRBJ2-1; 12 bases agree with TRBD2. The ends lost 5 bases at V and 12 bases at J; junction bases unmatched: 8. CDR1 and CDR2 (germline): SGHTA, FQGNSA. The CDR3 runs 14 residues. In DNA, the CDR3 is TGTGCCAGCAGCCCCTCGCCACTAGCGGGGGGGCAGTTCTTC. Its translation: CASSPSPLAGGQFF.

The genes are TRBV7-9 and TRBJ1-6; no definite D call. Trimming removed 8 bases from V and 7 bases from J, with 6 bases in between. Germline V CDR1 and CDR2: SEHNR, FQNEAQ (reference sequence). The CDR3 is 11 amino acids. In DNA, the CDR3 is TGTGCCAGCGGCCCCAATTCACCCCTCCACTTT. Translation gives CASGPNSPLHF.

V gene TRBV6-2 or TRBV6-3 combines with J gene TRBJ1-6; D is undetermined. The CDR3 is 17 residues long. V lost 6 bases, J lost 4 bases, and 19 bases lay in between. The germline gives CDR1 MNHEY, CDR2 SVGEGT. The CDR3 reads CASSISKGGRYNSPLHF. DNA for the CDR3: TGTGCCAGCAGCATATCCAAGGGAGGGCGGTATAATTCACCCCTCCACTTT.

The chain carries TRBV9 and TRBJ2-5; D not resolved. Germline CDR1 SGDLS, CDR2 YYNGEE. The V end lost 3 bases, the J end lost 4 bases, and 16 bases lay between the germline ends. This CDR3 has 15 residues. The CDR3 loop is CASSALGDERETQYF. The DNA for the CDR3 is TGTGCCAGCAGCGCTCTTGGGGATGAAAGAGAGACCCAGTACTTC.

This clone has only a few counts. The chain links TRBV14 to TRBJ2-2; D is ambiguous. The V gene lost 3 bases and the J gene lost 2 bases, with 1 base spanning the gap. The length of the CDR3 is 12 residues. Germline assignment: CDR1 SGHDN and CDR2 FVKESK. CDR3 loop: CASSHNTGELFF. CDR3 DNA: TGTGCCAGCAGCCACAACACCGGGGAGCTGTTTTTT.

V and J are TRBV18 and TRBJ1-4; 7 bases align to TRBD1. V was pared by 5 bases and J by 7 bases, with 7 bases of the junction left unmatched. Germline loops: CDR1 KGHSH, CDR2 LQKENI. The CDR3 runs to 14 residues. DNA of the CDR3: TGTGCCAGCTCATCGACAGGGATAGGTGAAAAACTGTTTTTT. Amino acids: CASSSTGIGEKLFF. Complete variable domain (other parts from reference TRBV18 and TRBJ1-4): NAGVMQNPRHLVRRRGQEARLRCSPMKGHSHVYWYRQLPEEGLKFMVYLQKENIIDESGMPKERFSAEFPKEGPSILRIQQVVRGDSAAYFCASSSTGIGEKLFFGSGTQLSVL.

The CDR3 nucleotides read TGCGCCAGCAGCCAAGATCGTTACGGGGGGGGCACAGATACGCAGTATTTT. Its protein is CASSQDRYGGGTDTQYF. The rearrangement links TRBV4-3 to TRBJ2-3; TRBD2 matches 8 bases. Germline values: CDR1 LGHNA, CDR2 YSLEER. Trimming removed 0 bases from V and 1 base from J; junction bases left unmatched: 6. The CDR3 is 17 amino acids.

V gene TRBV3-1 (or the pseudogene TRBV3-2) combines with J gene TRBJ1-2; possible D gene TRBD1, 6 bases. Trimming removed 1 base from V and 8 bases from J, with 14 bases in between. CDR1 and CDR2 from the germline V gene are LGHDT and YNNKEL (reference sequence). This CDR3 region has 14 residues. The CDR3, as DNA: TGTGCCAGCAGCCAAGGACCGGGGGCGGAGGGCTACACCTTC. This translates into CASSQGPGAEGYTF.

The gene calls are TRBV7-2 and TRBJ2-3; no firm D call. Looked up from germline, CDR1 is SGHTA and CDR2 is FQGNSA. V lost 2 bases to trimming and J lost 7 bases, with 13 bases between them. The length of the CDR3 is 14 residues. The CDR3 DNA is TGTGCCAGCAGCTTAACACCGGGCCCGAATACGCAGTATTTT. Translating gives CASSLTPGPNTQYF.

As to this clone: It is unclear where the CDR3 begins or ends on the DNA, so no DNA is shown, and the CDR3 is as TCRdb lists it. The chain couples TRBV2 to TRBJ1-5. Termini included, the CDR3 measures 19 amino acids. The V gene's germline CDR1 is SNHLY and CDR2 FYNNEI. The CDR3 loop is CATRGMAGYFCCCNQPQHF.

The rearrangement uses TRBV29-1 and TRBJ1-2, with D tentatively TRBD1 (5 bases). The CDR3 has 11 amino acids. V lost 7 bases and J 8 bases, leaving 14 bases between the germline ends. Germline loops: CDR1 SQVTM, CDR2 ANQGSEA. CDR3 amino acids: CSAGTAGGYTF. CDR3 bases: TGCAGCGCTGGGACGGCTGGCGGCTACACCTTC.

With regard to this clone: Distinct nucleotide sequences in the sample also encode this CDR3. V gene TRBV28 combines with J gene TRBJ2-3; D is possibly TRBD2 (6 bases). Germline V gene sequence: CDR1 MDHEN, CDR2 SYDVKM. The CDR3 covers 15 residues. Trimming shortened V by 4 bases and J by 2 bases, and 13 bases separated the two germline ends. The CDR3 region is CASSSPGLHTDTQYF. The DNA for the CDR3 is TGTGCCAGCAGTTCCCCGGGACTCCACACAGATACGCAGTATTTT.